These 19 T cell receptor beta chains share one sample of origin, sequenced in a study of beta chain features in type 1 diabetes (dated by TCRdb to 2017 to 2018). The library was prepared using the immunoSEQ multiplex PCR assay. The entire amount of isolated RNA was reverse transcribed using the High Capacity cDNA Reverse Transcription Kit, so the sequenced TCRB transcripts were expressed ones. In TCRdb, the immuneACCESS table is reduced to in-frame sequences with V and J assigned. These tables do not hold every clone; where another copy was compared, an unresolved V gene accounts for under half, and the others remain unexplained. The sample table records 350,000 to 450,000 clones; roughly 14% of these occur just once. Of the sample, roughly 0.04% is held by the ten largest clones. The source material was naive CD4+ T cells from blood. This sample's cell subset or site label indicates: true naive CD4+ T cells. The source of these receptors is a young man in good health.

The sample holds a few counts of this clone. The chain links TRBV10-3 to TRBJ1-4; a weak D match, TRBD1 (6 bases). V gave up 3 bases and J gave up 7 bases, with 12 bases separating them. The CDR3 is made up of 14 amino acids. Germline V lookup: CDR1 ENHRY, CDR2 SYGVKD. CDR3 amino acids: CAISEPGAGEKLFF. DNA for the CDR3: TGTGCCATCAGTGAACCGGGGGCAGGTGAAAAACTGTTTTTT.

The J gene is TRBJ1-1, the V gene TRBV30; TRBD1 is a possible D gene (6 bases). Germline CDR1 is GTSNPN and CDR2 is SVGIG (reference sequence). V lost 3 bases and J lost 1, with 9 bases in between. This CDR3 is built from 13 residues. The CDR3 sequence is CAWSPGANTEAFF. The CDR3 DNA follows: TGTGCCTGGAGCCCGGGGGCGAACACTGAAGCTTTCTTT.

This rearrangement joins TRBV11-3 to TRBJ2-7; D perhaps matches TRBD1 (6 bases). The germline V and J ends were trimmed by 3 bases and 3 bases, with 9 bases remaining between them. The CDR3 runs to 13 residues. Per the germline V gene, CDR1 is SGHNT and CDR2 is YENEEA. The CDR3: CASSFSGDYEQYV. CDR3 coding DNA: TGTGCCAGCAGCTTCTCAGGGGACTACGAGCAGTACGTC.

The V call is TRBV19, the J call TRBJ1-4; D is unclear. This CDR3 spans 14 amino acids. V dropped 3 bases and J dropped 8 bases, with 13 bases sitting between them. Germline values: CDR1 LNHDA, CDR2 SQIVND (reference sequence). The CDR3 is CASSMAGVEEKLFF. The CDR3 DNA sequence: TGTGCCAGTAGTATGGCAGGAGTAGAGGAAAAACTGTTTTTT.

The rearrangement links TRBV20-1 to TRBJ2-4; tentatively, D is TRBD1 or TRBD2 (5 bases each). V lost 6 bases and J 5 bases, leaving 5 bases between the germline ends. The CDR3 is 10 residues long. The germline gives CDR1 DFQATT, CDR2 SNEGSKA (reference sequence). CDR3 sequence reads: CSAGENIQYF. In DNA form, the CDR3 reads TGCAGTGCGGGGGAAAACATTCAGTACTTC.

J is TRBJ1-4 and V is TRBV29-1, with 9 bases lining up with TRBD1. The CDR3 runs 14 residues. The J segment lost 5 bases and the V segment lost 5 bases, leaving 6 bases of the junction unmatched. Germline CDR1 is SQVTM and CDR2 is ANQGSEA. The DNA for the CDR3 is TGCAGCGTTCGGACAGGGGCGGGGAATGAAAAACTGTTTTTT. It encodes CSVRTGAGNEKLFF.

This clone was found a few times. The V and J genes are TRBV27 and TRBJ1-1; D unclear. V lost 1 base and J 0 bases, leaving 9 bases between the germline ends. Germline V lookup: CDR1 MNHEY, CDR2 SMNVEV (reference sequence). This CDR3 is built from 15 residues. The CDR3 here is CASSLLPNVNTEAFF. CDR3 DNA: TGTGCCAGCAGTTTATTACCCAACGTGAACACTGAAGCTTTCTTT.

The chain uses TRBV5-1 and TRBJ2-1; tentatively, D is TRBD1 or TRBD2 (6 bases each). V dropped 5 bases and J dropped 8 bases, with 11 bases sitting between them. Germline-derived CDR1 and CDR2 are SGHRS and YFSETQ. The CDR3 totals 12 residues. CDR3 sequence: CASRPGADEQFF. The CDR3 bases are TGCGCCAGCAGGCCGGGGGCGGATGAGCAGTTCTTC.

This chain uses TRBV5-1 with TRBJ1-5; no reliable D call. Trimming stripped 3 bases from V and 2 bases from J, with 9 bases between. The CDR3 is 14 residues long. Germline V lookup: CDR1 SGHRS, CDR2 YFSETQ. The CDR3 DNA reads TGCGCCAGCAGCTGGGCGGGAGGCAATCAGCCCCAGCATTTT. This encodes CASSWAGGNQPQHF.

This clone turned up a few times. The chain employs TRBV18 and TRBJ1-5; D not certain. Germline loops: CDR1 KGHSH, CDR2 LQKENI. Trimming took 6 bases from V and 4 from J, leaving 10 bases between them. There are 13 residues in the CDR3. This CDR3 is CASSSAANQPQHF. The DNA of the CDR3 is TGTGCCAGCTCGTCGGCAGCAAATCAGCCCCAGCATTTT.

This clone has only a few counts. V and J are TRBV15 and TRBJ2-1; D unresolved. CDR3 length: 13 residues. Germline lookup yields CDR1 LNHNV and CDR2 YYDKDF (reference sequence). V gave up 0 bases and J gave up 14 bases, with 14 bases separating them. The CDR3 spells CATSRDPPDREFF. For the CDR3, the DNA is TGTGCCACCAGCAGAGATCCCCCCGATCGGGAGTTCTTC.

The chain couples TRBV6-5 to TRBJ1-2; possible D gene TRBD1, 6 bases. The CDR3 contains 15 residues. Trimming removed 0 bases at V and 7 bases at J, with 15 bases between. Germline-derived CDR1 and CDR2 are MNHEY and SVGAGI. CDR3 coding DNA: TGTGCCAGCAGTTACTCTCCCCAGATCAGGGGTGGCTACACCTTC. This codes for CASSYSPQIRGGYTF.

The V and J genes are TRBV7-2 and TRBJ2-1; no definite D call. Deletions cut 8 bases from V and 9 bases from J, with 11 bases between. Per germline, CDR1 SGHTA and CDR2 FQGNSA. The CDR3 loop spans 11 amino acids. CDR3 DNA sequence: TGTGCCAGCTCCTTAGGGCCTGAGCAGTTCTTC. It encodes CASSLGPEQFF. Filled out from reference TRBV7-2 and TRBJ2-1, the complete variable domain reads GAGVSQSPSNKVTEKGKDVELRCDPISGHTALYWYRQSLGQGLEFLIYFQGNSAPDKSGLPSDRFSAERTGGSVSTLTIQRTQQEDSAVYLCASSLGPEQFFGPGTRLTVL.

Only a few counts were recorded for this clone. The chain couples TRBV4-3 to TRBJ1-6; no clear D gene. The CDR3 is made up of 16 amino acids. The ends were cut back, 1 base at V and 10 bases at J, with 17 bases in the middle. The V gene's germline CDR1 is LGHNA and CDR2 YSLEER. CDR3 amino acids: CASSQGGGIGYSPLHF. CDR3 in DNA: TGCGCCAGCAGCCAAGGTGGCGGAATAGGGTACTCACCCCTCCACTTT.

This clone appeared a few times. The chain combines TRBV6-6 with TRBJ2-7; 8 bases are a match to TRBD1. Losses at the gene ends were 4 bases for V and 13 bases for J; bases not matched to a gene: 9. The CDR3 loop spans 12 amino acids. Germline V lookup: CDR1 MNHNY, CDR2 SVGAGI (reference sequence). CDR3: CASSLGQARPYF. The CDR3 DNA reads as TGTGCCAGCAGTTTGGGACAGGCGCGCCCTTACTTC.

The CDR3 region has the DNA TGTGCCAGCAGCGGACTAGCGGGAGCCCCTAGCACAGATACGCAGTATTTT. This encodes CASSGLAGAPSTDTQYF. This chain uses TRBV5-4 with TRBJ2-3; 13 bases are a match to TRBD2. This CDR3 is built from 17 residues. Germline CDR1 SGHNT, CDR2 YYREEE (reference sequence). V lost 4 bases to trimming and J lost 0 bases; unmatched junction nucleotides: 5.

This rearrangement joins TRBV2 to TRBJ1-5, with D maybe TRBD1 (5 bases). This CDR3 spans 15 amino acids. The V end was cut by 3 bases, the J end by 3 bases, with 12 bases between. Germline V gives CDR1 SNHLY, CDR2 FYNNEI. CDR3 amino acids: CASSEQGINNQPQHF. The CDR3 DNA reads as TGTGCCAGCAGTGAGCAGGGAATAAACAATCAGCCCCAGCATTTT.

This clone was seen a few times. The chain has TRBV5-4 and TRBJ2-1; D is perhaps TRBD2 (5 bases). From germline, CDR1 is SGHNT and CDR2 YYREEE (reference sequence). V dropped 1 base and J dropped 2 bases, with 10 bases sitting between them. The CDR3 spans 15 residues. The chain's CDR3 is CASSLSDFTYNEQFF. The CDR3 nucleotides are TGTGCCAGCAGCTTGTCGGACTTTACCTACAATGAGCAGTTCTTC.

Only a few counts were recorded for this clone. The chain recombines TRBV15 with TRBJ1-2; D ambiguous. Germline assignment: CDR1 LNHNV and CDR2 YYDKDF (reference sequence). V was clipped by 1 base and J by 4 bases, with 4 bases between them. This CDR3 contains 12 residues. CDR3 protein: CATSRVPYGYTF. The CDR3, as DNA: TGTGCCACCAGCAGAGTCCCCTATGGCTACACCTTC.